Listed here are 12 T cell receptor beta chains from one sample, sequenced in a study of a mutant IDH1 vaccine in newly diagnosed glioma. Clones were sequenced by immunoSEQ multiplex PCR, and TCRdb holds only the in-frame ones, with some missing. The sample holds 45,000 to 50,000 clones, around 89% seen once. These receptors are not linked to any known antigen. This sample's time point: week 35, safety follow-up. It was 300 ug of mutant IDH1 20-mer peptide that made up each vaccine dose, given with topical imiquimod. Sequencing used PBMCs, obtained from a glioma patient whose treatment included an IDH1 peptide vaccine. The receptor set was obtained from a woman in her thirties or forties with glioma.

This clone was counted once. Here the CDR3 DNA reads TGTGCCAGCAGTTCGTCTTATTGGGAGGTAATGAACACTGAAGCTTTCTTT. It is translated as CASSSSYWEVMNTEAFF. The V call is TRBV27, the J call TRBJ1-1; D unclear. The germline V and J ends were trimmed by 4 bases and 0 bases, with 18 bases remaining between them. Germline values: CDR1 MNHEY, CDR2 SMNVEV (reference sequence). The CDR3 extends over 17 amino acids.

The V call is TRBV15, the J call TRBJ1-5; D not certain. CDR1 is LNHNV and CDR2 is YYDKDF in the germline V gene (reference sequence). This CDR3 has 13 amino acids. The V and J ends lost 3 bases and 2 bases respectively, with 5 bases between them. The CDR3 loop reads CATSSLGNQPQHF. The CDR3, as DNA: TGTGCCACCAGCAGTCTCGGCAATCAGCCCCAGCATTTT.

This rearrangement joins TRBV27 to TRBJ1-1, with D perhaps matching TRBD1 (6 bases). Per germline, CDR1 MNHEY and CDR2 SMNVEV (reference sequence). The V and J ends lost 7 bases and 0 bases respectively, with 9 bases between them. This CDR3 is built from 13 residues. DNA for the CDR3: TGTGCCAGCACCGACAGGATGAACACTGAAGCTTTCTTT. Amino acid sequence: CASTDRMNTEAFF.

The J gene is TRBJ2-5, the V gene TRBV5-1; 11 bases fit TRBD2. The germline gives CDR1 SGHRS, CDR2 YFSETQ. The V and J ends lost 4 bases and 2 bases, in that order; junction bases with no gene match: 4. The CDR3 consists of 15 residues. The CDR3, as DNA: TGCGCCAGCAGCCGAGGGACTAGCGGACAAGAGACCCAGTACTTC. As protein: CASSRGTSGQETQYF.

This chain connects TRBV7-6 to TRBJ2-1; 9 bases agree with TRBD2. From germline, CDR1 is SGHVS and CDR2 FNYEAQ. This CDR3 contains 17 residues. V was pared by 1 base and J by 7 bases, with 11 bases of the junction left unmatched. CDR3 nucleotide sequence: TGTGCCAGCAGCTTAGTCGATGCGGGAGGGCCGAGGAATGAGCAGTTCTTC. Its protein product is CASSLVDAGGPRNEQFF.

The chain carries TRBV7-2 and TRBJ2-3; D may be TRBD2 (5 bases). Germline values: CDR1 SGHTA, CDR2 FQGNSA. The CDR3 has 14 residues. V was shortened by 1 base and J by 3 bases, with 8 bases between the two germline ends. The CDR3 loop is CASSLGTGTDTQYF. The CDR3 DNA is TGTGCCAGCAGCTTAGGTACGGGGACAGATACGCAGTATTTT.

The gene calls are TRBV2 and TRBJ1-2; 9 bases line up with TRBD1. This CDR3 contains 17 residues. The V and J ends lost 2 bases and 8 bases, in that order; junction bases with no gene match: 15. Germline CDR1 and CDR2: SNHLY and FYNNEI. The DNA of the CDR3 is TGTGCCAGCAGTGAATATTTTGCAGACAGGGGGTTCGGAGGCTACACCTTC. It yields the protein CASSEYFADRGFGGYTF.

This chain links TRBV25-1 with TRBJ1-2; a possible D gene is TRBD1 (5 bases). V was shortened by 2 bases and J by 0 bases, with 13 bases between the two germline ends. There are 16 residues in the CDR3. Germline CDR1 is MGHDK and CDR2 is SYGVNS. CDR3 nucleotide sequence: TGTGCCAGCAGTGAACTCACTCTGGGGGCTAACTATGGCTACACCTTC. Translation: CASSELTLGANYGYTF.

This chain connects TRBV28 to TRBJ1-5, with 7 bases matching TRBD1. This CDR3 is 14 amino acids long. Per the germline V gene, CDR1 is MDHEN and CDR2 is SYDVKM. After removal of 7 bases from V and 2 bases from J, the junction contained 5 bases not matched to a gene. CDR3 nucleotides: TGTGCCAGCAATCCAGGGGGGGGCAATCAGCCCCAGCATTTT. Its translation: CASNPGGGNQPQHF.

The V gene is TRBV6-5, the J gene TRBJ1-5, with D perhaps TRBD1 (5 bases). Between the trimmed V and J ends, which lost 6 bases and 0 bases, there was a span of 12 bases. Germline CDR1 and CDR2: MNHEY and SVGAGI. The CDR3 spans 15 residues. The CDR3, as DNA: TGTGCCAGCAGCCAAGGACATAATAGCAATCAGCCCCAGCATTTT. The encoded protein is CASSQGHNSNQPQHF.

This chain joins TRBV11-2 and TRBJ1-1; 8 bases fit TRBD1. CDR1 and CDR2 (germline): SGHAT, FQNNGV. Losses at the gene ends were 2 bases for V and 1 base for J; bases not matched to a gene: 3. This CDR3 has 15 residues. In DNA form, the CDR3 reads TGTGCCAGCAGCTTACGGGACAGGCCGAACACTGAAGCTTTCTTT. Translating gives CASSLRDRPNTEAFF.

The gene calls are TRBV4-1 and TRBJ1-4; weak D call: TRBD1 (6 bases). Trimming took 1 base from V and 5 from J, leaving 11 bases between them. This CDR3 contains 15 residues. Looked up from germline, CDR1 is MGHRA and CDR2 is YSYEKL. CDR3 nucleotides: TGCGCCAGCAGCCAAGCGGACAGACTAAATGAAAAACTGTTTTTT. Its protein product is CASSQADRLNEKLFF.